This entry describes one T cell receptor (beta chain). This sample is drawn from a study of T cell responses to AZD1222 COVID-19 vaccine. Study-wide context: Second-dose groups at about 4 or about 12 weeks were pooled.

Germline CDR1 is MNHEY and CDR2 is SMNVEV (reference sequence). CDR3 length: 13 residues. V was pared by 0 bases and J by 7 bases, with 7 bases between. Here immunoSEQ multiplex PCR was the method, and the copy in TCRdb shows in-frame clones only, minus some. The sample includes approximately 100,000 clones, about 92% of them seen just once. This sequence joins TRBV27 and TRBJ1-5; D not resolved. Sequenced material: peripheral blood, taken on day 0 of AZD1222 vaccination. The TCR sequence derives from an adult in good health. The CDR3 reads CASSLSVMQPQHF. The DNA for the CDR3 is TGTGCCAGCAGTTTATCCGTCATGCAGCCCCAGCATTTT.